These T cell receptor beta chains were read from a single sample in a study of CD8 T cells in Susac syndrome. One entry per CDR3 protein results from TCRdb running MiXCR on the immunoSEQ multiplex PCR reads. The sample includes 150,000 to 200,000 distinct CDR3 sequences, approximately 90% seen only once; the top ten take about 0.073%. Source material: CD4+ T cells from PBMCs. These receptor sequences come from a human donor in good health. Each CDR3 is given with its conserved first and last residue. A D gene is named only where the DNA matches it firmly. Clone size appears in some rows only: once, few, many, or a class for an expanded clone.

V: TRBV18; J: TRBJ1-5; size: .; D: .; DNA: TGTGCCAGCTCACCCTTACGGGGGGCGGATCAGCCCCAGCATTTT; CDR3: CASSPLRGADQPQHF
V: TRBV7-9; J: TRBJ1-2; size: .; D: TRBD1; DNA: TGTGCCAGCAGCCTTAGACAGGGAGGCTATGGCTACACCTTC; CDR3: CASSLRQGGYGYTF
V: TRBV10-3; J: TRBJ2-1; size: .; D: TRBD2; DNA: TGTGCCATCATGGGGGGACTAGAATACAATGAGCAGTTCTTC; CDR3: CAIMGGLEYNEQFF
V: TRBV5-1; J: TRBJ2-4; size: once; D: .; DNA: TGCGCCAGCAGCTTGCCCGGGGCCAAAAACATTCAGTACTTC; CDR3: CASSLPGAKNIQYF
V: TRBV2; J: TRBJ2-5; size: .; D: .; DNA: TGTGCCGGAACCTTCCAAGAGACCCAGTACTTC; CDR3: CAGTFQETQYF
V: TRBV2; J: TRBJ1-3; size: .; D: .; DNA: TGTGCCAACCGGATGACAGTTACCGGAAACACCATATATTTT; CDR3: CANRMTVTGNTIYF
V: TRBV28; J: TRBJ2-2; size: .; D: .; DNA: TGTGCCAGCAGTCCCCCCCAGGGGATAGGGAGAACCGGGGAGCTGTTTTTT; CDR3: CASSPPQGIGRTGELFF
V: TRBV29-1; J: TRBJ1-2; size: once; D: .; DNA: TGCAGCGTTGAACGGACTGGGGAAGGCTACACCTTC; CDR3: CSVERTGEGYTF
V: TRBV3-1; J: TRBJ2-3; size: .; D: .; DNA: TGTGCCAGCAGCCCTCCCTTTTTGAGCGATACGCAGTATTTT; CDR3: CASSPPFLSDTQYF
V: TRBV4-1; J: TRBJ2-7; size: few; D: .; DNA: TGCGCCAGCAGCCAAAGAGAGGGAGTAGGCTACGAGCAGTACTTC; CDR3: CASSQREGVGYEQYF
V: TRBV9; J: TRBJ2-1; size: .; D: .; DNA: TGTGCCAGCAGTACGCTACCAAGGGGGGCGAAGCGGGGAATTTACAATGAGCAGTTCTTC; CDR3: CASSTLPRGAKRGIYNEQFF
V: TRBV20-1; J: TRBJ1-1; size: .; D: .; DNA: TGCAGTGCTAGACAAGGTTCCAACACTGAAGCTTTCTTT; CDR3: CSARQGSNTEAFF
V: TRBV6-2/TRBV6-3; J: TRBJ2-7; size: .; D: .; DNA: TGTGCCAGCAGTTCCGGCCTCACGCCGTACTTC; CDR3: CASSSGLTPYF
V: TRBV24-1; J: TRBJ2-1; size: .; D: TRBD2; DNA: TGTGCCACCAGTGATCGGACTAGTTTCAACAATGAGCAGTTCTTC; CDR3: CATSDRTSFNNEQFF
V: TRBV6-1; J: TRBJ2-5; size: .; D: .; DNA: TGTGCCAGCAGTGAATCTTGGGCAGCCCAAGAGACCCAGTACTTC; CDR3: CASSESWAAQETQYF
V: TRBV6-1; J: TRBJ2-1; size: .; D: TRBD2; DNA: TGTGCCAGCAGCATAAGCGGGGGGCGGAATGAGCAGTTCTTC; CDR3: CASSISGGRNEQFF
V: TRBV29-1; J: TRBJ1-5; size: .; D: .; DNA: TGCAGCGTTGGCGGGGATCAGCCCCAGCATTTT; CDR3: CSVGGDQPQHF
V: TRBV4-3; J: TRBJ1-6; size: .; D: .; DNA: TGCGCCAGCAGCCAACTCCAGAATTCACCCCTCCACTTT; CDR3: CASSQLQNSPLHF
V: TRBV30; J: TRBJ1-1; size: .; D: .; DNA: TGTGCCTGGAGTGCGATGATCGGGAACACTGAAGCTTTCTTT; CDR3: CAWSAMIGNTEAFF
V: TRBV5-1; J: TRBJ1-3; size: .; D: .; DNA: TGCGCCAGCAGCTTGGGTCCAGGGCCTGGAAACACCATATATTTT; CDR3: CASSLGPGPGNTIYF
V: TRBV28; J: TRBJ2-7; size: .; D: TRBD2; DNA: TGTGCCAGCACTTCCTGGACTAGCGGGTCTTACGAGCAGTACTTC; CDR3: CASTSWTSGSYEQYF
V: TRBV29-1; J: TRBJ2-3; size: .; D: .; DNA: TGCAGCGTATGTCAGATGGATTGGGGAGATACGCAGTATTTT; CDR3: CSVCQMDWGDTQYF
V: TRBV28; J: TRBJ2-7; size: .; D: .; DNA: TGTGCCAGCAGTTTATGGAGGGGAAAGTACTTC; CDR3: CASSLWRGKYF
V: TRBV7-9; J: TRBJ2-5; size: .; D: .; DNA: TGTGCCAGCTTAGAAGTGCAAGATTCCCAGTACTTC; CDR3: CASLEVQDSQYF
V: TRBV5-6; J: TRBJ1-1; size: .; D: TRBD1; DNA: TGTGCCAGCAGCTTAACCGGGACAGGGGCTGAAGCTTTCTTT; CDR3: CASSLTGTGAEAFF
V: TRBV18; J: TRBJ1-4; size: .; D: TRBD1; DNA: TGTGCCAGCTCACGTGCACAGGGGGGTAATGAAAAACTGTTTTTT; CDR3: CASSRAQGGNEKLFF